The clone carrying this TCR beta chain turned up a few times. This sample is drawn from a study of identical twins. This CDR3 spans 16 amino acids. V shed 3 bases, J shed 2 bases, and the junction held 9 bases outside the gene matches. CDR1 and CDR2 (germline): DFQATT, SNEGSKA (reference sequence). TCRdb reanalysed the 5' RACE reads using MiXCR and keeps one entry per CDR3 protein. This sample yields 700,000 or so distinct CDR3 sequences, of which 21% are seen a single time; roughly 4% belongs to the top ten. A further study also used this sample, focusing on T cells expressing NK-cell markers. That study adds: One of the eight sequenced donors was seronegative, whereas the other seven were HCMV-seropositive. A handful of donors showed these clonotypes also leading the CD3+CD56-NKG2C+ fraction.

The chain links TRBV20-1 to TRBJ2-3; TRBD1 matches at 9 bases. Sequencing was performed on PBMCs. This receptor was obtained from a woman between 18 and 29 years old in good health. This CDR3 reads CSASVPWTGVTDTQYF. CDR3 sequence (DNA): TGCAGTGCTAGCGTGCCCTGGACAGGGGTCACAGATACGCAGTATTTT.